The 27 T cell receptor beta chains in this list originate from one sample, sequenced in a study of cytomegalovirus exposure and HLA in healthy donors. PCR used 60 Vbeta primers and 13 Jbeta primers. Repertoires were generated with immunoSEQ multiplex PCR, while TCRdb's copy carries only in-frame clones and drops some. The sample contains about 200,000 clones, 82% of which appear only once. Specimen: PBMCs. These receptors all stem from a woman aged 35 to 49 in good health and CMV-seronegative.

This sequence joins TRBV19 and TRBJ1-1; D is possibly TRBD1 (5 bases). V was pared by 5 bases and J by 4 bases, with 14 bases between. This CDR3 region has 14 residues. Germline CDR1 and CDR2: LNHDA and SQIVND (reference sequence). The CDR3 region is CASSATRAGTEAFF. The CDR3 coding sequence is TGTGCCAGTAGTGCCACCAGGGCCGGCACTGAAGCTTTCTTT.

V is TRBV19 and J is TRBJ1-2, with TRBD1 as a possible D gene (6 bases). Deletions cut 4 bases from V and 4 bases from J, with 16 bases between. This CDR3 region has 15 residues. CDR1 and CDR2 from the germline V gene are LNHDA and SQIVND (reference sequence). CDR3 coding DNA: TGTGCCAGTAGTACACAGGGAATCCGGGCCTATGGCTACACCTTC. Translated, it gives CASSTQGIRAYGYTF.

This chain links TRBV19 with TRBJ2-7; possibly TRBD1 for D (6 bases). Between the trimmed V and J ends, which lost 3 bases and 2 bases, there was a span of 17 bases. The CDR3 sequence is 16 residues long. Germline CDR1 and CDR2: LNHDA and SQIVND (reference sequence). The CDR3 spells CASSMGERTVPYEQYF. The CDR3 DNA follows: TGTGCCAGTAGTATGGGTGAGCGGACAGTTCCCTACGAGCAGTACTTC. The complete variable domain, with remaining parts taken from reference TRBV19 and TRBJ2-7, reads DGGITQSPKYLFRKEGQNVTLSCEQNLNHDAMYWYRQDPGQGLRLIYYSQIVNDFQKGDIAEGYSVSREKKESFPLTVTSAQKNPTAFYLCASSMGERTVPYEQYFGPGTRLTVT.

In its sample, this clone was seen once. This sequence joins TRBV7-7 and TRBJ2-2; 12 bases are shared with TRBD2. The trim removed 4 bases at V and 4 bases at J, leaving 4 bases unmatched. Germline V gene data show CDR1 as SSHAT and CDR2 as FNYEAQ (reference sequence). The CDR3 runs to 16 residues. The DNA for the CDR3 is TGTGCCAGCAGCTCAAGGACTAGCGGGACCACCGGGGAGCTGTTTTTT. Protein: CASSSRTSGTTGELFF.

The chain combines TRBV9 with TRBJ2-1; 13 bases are a match to TRBD2. CDR1 is SGDLS, CDR2 YYNGEE, per germline. Losses at the gene ends were 0 bases for V and 5 bases for J; bases not matched to a gene: 5. The CDR3 extends over 17 amino acids. This CDR3 reads CASSVGLAGGNDNEQFF. For the CDR3, the DNA is TGTGCCAGCAGCGTAGGACTAGCGGGAGGCAACGACAATGAGCAGTTCTTC.

The chain carries TRBV28 and TRBJ1-2; D is undetermined. Germline loops: CDR1 MDHEN, CDR2 SYDVKM. The V gene lost 5 bases and the J gene lost 5 bases, with 12 bases spanning the gap. The CDR3 consists of 13 residues. The CDR3 region is CASSKSPEYGYTF. DNA of the CDR3: TGTGCCAGCAGTAAGTCCCCCGAGTATGGCTACACCTTC.

This chain links TRBV7-3 with TRBJ2-2; D gene uncertain. This CDR3 region has 15 residues. The germline V gene has CDR1 SGHTA and CDR2 FQGTGA. Trimming removed 2 bases from V and 0 bases from J, with 7 bases in between. Written as DNA, the CDR3 is TGTGCCAGCAGCTTATATAGTTCGAACACCGGGGAGCTGTTTTTT. Its protein is CASSLYSSNTGELFF.

This clone has only one observation. The chain has TRBV7-9 and TRBJ2-5; tentative D call: TRBD2 (5 bases). This CDR3 spans 13 amino acids. CDR1 and CDR2 (germline): SEHNR, FQNEAQ (reference sequence). V was shortened by 5 bases and J by 4 bases, with 11 bases between the two germline ends. CDR3 sequence (DNA): TGTGCCAGCAGCCTCTTAGGGAGAGAGACCCAGTACTTC. It yields the protein CASSLLGRETQYF.

J is TRBJ2-7 and V is TRBV19, with 7 positions matching TRBD2. Looked up from germline, CDR1 is LNHDA and CDR2 is SQIVND (reference sequence). The length of the CDR3 is 15 residues. With 6 bases clipped from V and 5 bases from J, the junction kept 13 bases outside the gene matches. CDR3 in DNA: TGTGCCAGTAGCCTAATCGGGACTAATCTTGACGAGCAGTACTTC. Translated: CASSLIGTNLDEQYF.

J is TRBJ2-5 and V is TRBV5-1; D not resolved. Germline V gives CDR1 SGHRS, CDR2 YFSETQ. The CDR3 consists of 13 residues. V was pared by 4 bases and J by 1 base, with 8 bases between. The CDR3 sequence: CASSLESQETQYF. The DNA of the CDR3 is TGCGCCAGCAGCCTGGAGAGCCAAGAGACCCAGTACTTC. The variable domain in full, with the rest retrieved from reference TRBV5-1 and TRBJ2-5, is KAGVTQTPRYLIKTRGQQVTLSCSPISGHRSVSWYQQTPGQGLQFLFEYFSETQRNKGNFPGRFSGRQFSNSRSEMNVSTLELGDSALYLCASSLESQETQYFGPGTRLLVL.

The gene calls are TRBV10-3 and TRBJ2-3; no clear D. CDR1 ENHRY and CDR2 SYGVKD come from the germline V gene. There are 16 residues in the CDR3. The V end lost 4 bases, the J end lost 0 bases, and 14 bases lay between the germline ends. The CDR3 loop is CAISGSMAASTDTQYF. The CDR3 DNA is TGTGCCATCAGTGGTTCTATGGCGGCTAGCACAGATACGCAGTATTTT.

V is TRBV6-5 and J is TRBJ2-7; D is possibly TRBD1 (6 bases). Germline V gives CDR1 MNHEY, CDR2 SVGAGI. With 0 bases removed from V and 2 bases from J, the gap between germline ends came to 11 bases. The CDR3 sequence is 15 residues long. The CDR3 protein is CASSYSGGRAYEQYF. CDR3 nucleotides: TGTGCCAGCAGTTACTCAGGGGGACGCGCCTACGAGCAGTACTTC.

This chain connects TRBV19 to TRBJ2-7, with 7 bases matching TRBD2. The ends lost 2 bases at V and 6 bases at J; junction bases unmatched: 4. CDR1 LNHDA and CDR2 SQIVND come from the germline V gene (reference sequence). The CDR3 has 13 amino acids. This CDR3 reads CASSIIPGGEQYF. For the CDR3, the DNA is TGTGCCAGTAGTATAATCCCGGGAGGCGAGCAGTACTTC.

The rearrangement uses TRBV19 and TRBJ1-1; D unresolved. This CDR3 contains 13 residues. Per germline, CDR1 LNHDA and CDR2 SQIVND (reference sequence). V was trimmed by 0 bases and J by 8 bases, leaving 10 bases between them. CDR3 residues: CASSIDRGGEAFF. Here the CDR3 DNA reads TGTGCCAGTAGTATAGATCGGGGAGGAGAAGCTTTCTTT. Full variable domain (rest looked up from reference TRBV19 and TRBJ1-1): DGGITQSPKYLFRKEGQNVTLSCEQNLNHDAMYWYRQDPGQGLRLIYYSQIVNDFQKGDIAEGYSVSREKKESFPLTVTSAQKNPTAFYLCASSIDRGGEAFFGQGTRLTVV.

As concerns this clone: In the same sample, other DNA sequences code for this CDR3. The rearrangement uses TRBV29-1 and TRBJ1-1; TRBD1 matches 7 bases. Trimming cost V 5 bases and J 0 bases; bases outside gene matches: 6. Germline CDR1 SQVTM, CDR2 ANQGSEA. The CDR3 runs to 14 residues. CDR3 nucleotides: TGCAGCGTTAAAGGACAGGACATGAACACTGAAGCTTTCTTT. Protein sequence: CSVKGQDMNTEAFF.

The chain joins TRBV6-5 to TRBJ1-1; TRBD1 is a possible D gene (5 bases). This CDR3 is 14 amino acids long. V gave up 6 bases and J gave up 1 base, with 12 bases separating them. The germline gives CDR1 MNHEY, CDR2 SVGAGI. The CDR3: CASSFRGSNTEAFF. CDR3 coding DNA: TGTGCCAGCAGCTTCCGGGGGTCGAACACTGAAGCTTTCTTT.

V gene TRBV9 combines with J gene TRBJ1-3; D might be TRBD1 (5 bases). The CDR3 spans 12 residues. Germline assignment: CDR1 SGDLS and CDR2 YYNGEE. V was clipped by 7 bases and J by 4 bases, with 9 bases between them. CDR3 nucleotide sequence: TGTGCCAGCGATGGGGGGGGAAACACCATATATTTT. Its translation is CASDGGGNTIYF.

This chain links TRBV9 with TRBJ1-1; 8 bases align to TRBD1. The CDR3 spans 15 residues. CDR1 and CDR2 (germline): SGDLS, YYNGEE. Unmatched junction bases numbered 10, after V lost 4 bases and J lost 5 bases. CDR3 residues: CASSHSRDRRTEAFF. The CDR3 DNA sequence: TGTGCCAGCAGCCATAGCCGGGACAGGCGTACTGAAGCTTTCTTT.

V is TRBV6-1 and J is TRBJ2-7; D gene ambiguous. From germline, CDR1 is MNHNS and CDR2 SASEGT. CDR3 size: 14 residues. V dropped 1 base and J dropped 3 bases, with 10 bases sitting between them. The chain's CDR3 is CASSEGAVYYEQYF. The CDR3 nucleotides read TGTGCCAGCAGTGAAGGGGCAGTTTACTACGAGCAGTACTTC.

This chain connects TRBV19 to TRBJ1-1; maybe TRBD1 (5 bases). V dropped 7 bases and J dropped 2 bases, with 17 bases sitting between them. The V gene's germline CDR1 is LNHDA and CDR2 SQIVND (reference sequence). The CDR3 loop spans 15 amino acids. CDR3 sequence: CASTWGRRVNTEAFF. Written as DNA, the CDR3 is TGTGCCAGTACGTGGGGGAGGAGGGTCAACACTGAAGCTTTCTTT.

V usage is TRBV19 and J usage is TRBJ2-7; 13 positions agree with TRBD2. The CDR3 length is 17 residues. Losses at the gene ends were 6 bases for V and 2 bases for J; bases not matched to a gene: 10. In germline, CDR1 is LNHDA, CDR2 SQIVND (reference sequence). The CDR3 DNA follows: TGTGCCAGTAGGGGTCCGGGACTAGCGGGACCAACCTACGAGCAGTACTTC. This sequence encodes CASRGPGLAGPTYEQYF.

A few counts support this clone. The chain recombines TRBV29-1 with TRBJ1-2; D might be TRBD1 (5 bases). The germline CDR1 and CDR2 sequences are SQVTM and ANQGSEA. Trimming took off 0 bases at V and 4 bases at J, with 15 bases between the two ends. The CDR3 length is 15 residues. CDR3 sequence reads: CSVEDLGREGYGYTF. DNA for the CDR3: TGCAGCGTTGAAGATCTCGGCAGGGAGGGCTATGGCTACACCTTC.

The V gene is TRBV27, the J gene TRBJ2-7; TRBD1 aligns across 10 bases. The V gene end was trimmed by 7 bases and the J gene end by 3 bases; junction bases not matched to a gene: 9. This CDR3 is 15 amino acids long. CDR1 is MNHEY and CDR2 is SMNVEV in the germline V gene (reference sequence). CDR3 loop: CASMGQGKANYEQYF. The CDR3 coding sequence is TGTGCCAGCATGGGACAGGGGAAGGCGAACTACGAGCAGTACTTC.

The rearrangement uses TRBV7-9 and TRBJ1-5; 7 bases line up with TRBD1. Trimming cost V 5 bases and J 5 bases; bases outside gene matches: 6. The CDR3 length is 14 residues. Germline V CDR1 and CDR2: SEHNR, FQNEAQ (reference sequence). CDR3 coding DNA: TGTGCCAGCAGCCCGACCAGGGGGGATCAGCCCCAGCATTTT. This sequence encodes CASSPTRGDQPQHF.

V usage is TRBV6-1 and J usage is TRBJ1-5, with 9 nucleotides matching TRBD1. Germline V gene lookup returns CDR1 MNHNS and CDR2 SASEGT. V gave up 4 bases and J gave up 2 bases; unmatched junction bases: 6. This CDR3 has 16 residues. The CDR3 spells CASSGHRGRGNQPQHF. For the CDR3, the DNA is TGTGCCAGCAGTGGACACAGGGGGCGAGGCAATCAGCCCCAGCATTTT.

The rearrangement joins TRBV10-1 to TRBJ2-4, with 10 bases fitting TRBD1. The CDR3 has 13 amino acids. V dropped 6 bases and J dropped 10; count of bases not matched to a gene: 6. Per the germline V gene, CDR1 is WNHNN and CDR2 is SYGVQD (reference sequence). This CDR3 reads CASSKGQGFIQYF. In DNA form, the CDR3 reads TGCGCCAGCAGCAAGGGACAGGGGTTTATTCAGTACTTC.

The chain joins TRBV9 to TRBJ2-5; weak D call: TRBD1 (5 bases). The V end lost 2 bases, the J end lost 9 bases, and 17 bases lay between the germline ends. CDR3 length: 14 residues. Germline loops: CDR1 SGDLS, CDR2 YYNGEE. The CDR3 coding sequence is TGTGCCAGCAGCGTTCTCCCCGGGCAGGGCCCCCAGTACTTC. Its protein is CASSVLPGQGPQYF.